This TCR beta chain derives from a study of T cells in Graves' hyperthyroidism and ophthalmopathy (dated by TCRdb to the late 2010s). Broadly, across the study: Peripheral blood was sampled at the time of initial diagnosis, prior to any treatment. A discovery cohort of about 96 patients, roughly 45 with Graves' ophthalmopathy and 55 to 65 with stable Graves' hyperthyroidism, was used to find distinguishing TCR V-J signatures. Prospective prediction of ophthalmopathy was tested in an independent validation cohort consisting of 18 hyperthyroidism patients and over 15 patients who later progressed to ophthalmopathy. The 100 or so discovery patients were divided at random into training and test sets in a 7:3 ratio. In addition, the study compared T-cell repertoires in thyroid tissue and in blood from roughly six Graves' hyperthyroidism patients. Following sampling, methimazole starting at 30 mg daily was given to hyperthyroidism patients, and high-dose intravenous methylprednisolone was given to ophthalmopathy patients. According to the paper, TCR Vbeta CDR3 sequencing was carried out on some 130 peripheral blood samples, which came from over 40 ophthalmopathy, under 85 hyperthyroidism and some 17 progressor patients. Here is what the overall study found, with its caveats: Sample size was not statistically predetermined, and blinding of investigators to group allocation was not performed. A model built on a 13 V-J signature distinguished ophthalmopathy from stable hyperthyroidism, reaching around 88% sensitivity and 81% to 83% specificity in cross-validation and 80%/75% in testing. Most expanded thyroid clonotypes (frequency above 0.001) were also found in blood, which suggests that blood repertoires may mirror thyroid immune responses. In validation, progression to ophthalmopathy was predicted by the model with around 71% sensitivity and about 72% specificity, a median of 6.5 months before onset.

The TCR beta CDR3 regions were amplified from the RNA transcripts. For the first round of RT-PCR on the TCR CDR3, the HTBI primer set was used together with the Qiagen OneStep RT-PCR kit. A second multiplex PCR round built the libraries, followed by size selection and purification. The libraries were sequenced on an Illumina HiSeq2000 using paired-end 100 bp reads. The paper's data handling went like this. Raw data were processed with SOAPnuke, discarding reads with adapters, uncalled bases, mean Phred below 15, or no exact constant-primer or identifier match. COPE v1.2.5 was used to merge the high-quality paired reads, and each unique nucleotide sequence was defined as a clonotype. MiTCR v1.1 was used to align the clonotypes against IMGT TRBV, TRBD and TRBJ reference segments. Analysis was restricted to V-J combinations with a frequency above 0.0001, which covered just over 98% of repertoires. The TCS score was defined as F50 (clonal expansion) divided by E x V (chaos), with BLOSUM62-based TCRdist calculated between CDR3 peptides within each V-J. Welch's t-statistics and random forest reduced around 510 V-J features to 13, which were used in a naive Bayes classifier (R e1071). TCRdb's own reprocessing of the public reads used fastp at Q25 and MiXCR and kept productive beta chains. Merged by CDR3 protein, the rows form single entries marked with the most common genes and DNA. The V and J calls follow TCRdb's processing rather than the paper's. The sample table contains approximately 370,000 distinct CDR3 sequences; only one count was recorded for about 15% of them. Approximately 32% of the sample lies in the top ten.

There are 14 amino acids in the CDR3, from cysteine to phenylalanine inclusive. The CDR3 DNA has 42 bases and is translated from base 1. For CDR1 and CDR2, the germline V gene lists MDHEN and SYDVKM. The V and J ends are trimmed by 6 bases and 4 bases, leaving 15 bases between them. This clonotype was observed at least ten times. Its recognized antigen is unknown. It has no much larger one-base neighbor in the sample; base qualities were not kept. A patient counted as having stable Graves' hyperthyroidism if no progression to ophthalmopathy occurred over 18 months of follow-up. Hyperthyroidism patients were newly diagnosed, had a disease duration of under 2 months, and were aged 18 to 65 years. The study excluded patients with uncontrolled infections, other autoimmune diseases, pregnancy or lactation. Diagnoses were established on the basis of clinical symptoms, serum thyroxine and TRAb, thyroid ultrasound, and orbital computed tomography. Ficoll-Paque density gradient centrifugation was used to isolate PBMCs from around 10 ml of fresh peripheral blood. Total RNA was extracted using Trizol reagent, and RNA quality was assessed on an Agilent 2100 Bioanalyzer.

The sample taken for sequencing was blood. The sequence is built from TRBV28 and TRBJ1-2; TRBD1 could be the D gene, as 6 bases match. The receptor's source is a woman younger than 45 with Graves' hyperthyroidism. The sequenced DNA: TGTGCCAGCAGGGTGACAGGCGTCTTCTATGGCTACACCTTC. It encodes CASRVTGVFYGYTF.